This T cell receptor beta chain was captured by sequencing in a study of control samples from healthy donors and cancer patients. This clone appeared once. Repertoires were generated with immunoSEQ multiplex PCR, while TCRdb's copy carries only in-frame clones and drops some. The sample comprises some 160,000 clones, approximately 93% of which are singletons, and 8.5% rests with the top ten. This CDR3 region has 12 residues. Germline CDR1 and CDR2: LGHDT and YNNKEL (reference sequence). Trimming stripped 1 base from V and 5 bases from J, with 6 bases between. The sequencing input was blood. The J gene is TRBJ2-7, the V gene TRBV3-1 (or the pseudogene TRBV3-2); D is undetermined. This receptor was taken from a woman aged 35 to 49 in good health. CDR3 nucleotides: TGTGCCAGCAGCCAAGTATTGGACGAGCAGTACTTC. This encodes CASSQVLDEQYF.